This is a list of T cell receptor beta chains from one sample in a study of blood T cell repertoires in COVID-19. Some clones are missing from TCRdb's copy, which holds only in-frame ones; the method was immunoSEQ multiplex PCR. The sample shows 150,000 or so clones, around 90% of them seen only once. Sequenced: PBMCs or T cells enriched from blood (not recorded which). Every receptor here comes from a woman aged 40 to 50 who had been exposed to COVID-19. CDR3s include the opening cysteine and the closing phenylalanine or tryptophan. A D gene is named only where the DNA matches it firmly. Only some rows state a clone size, as once, few, many or a class for expanded clones.

TRBV6-1,15,few,NA,TRBJ2-1,TGTGCCAGCAGTGAGTTGCGCGGGTGGTACAATGAGCAGTTCTTC,CASSELRGWYNEQFF
TRBV5-1,15,NA,TRBD1,TRBJ1-1,TGCGCCAGCAGCTTGGTCGGGGACAGGGACACTGAAGCTTTCTTT,CASSLVGDRDTEAFF
TRBV15,15,NA,NA,TRBJ1-4,TGTGCCACCAGCAGAGATCTCCGGACATATGAAAAACTGTTTTTT,CATSRDLRTYEKLFF
TRBV27,12,NA,NA,TRBJ2-7,TGTGCCAGCGGCCGGGGGGCTGGCGAGCAGTACTTC,CASGRGAGEQYF
TRBV5-6,14,NA,NA,TRBJ2-1,TGTGCCAGCAGCTTGAGGGGCTCCTACAATGAGCAGTTCTTC,CASSLRGSYNEQFF
TRBV10-2,14,NA,NA,TRBJ1-6,TGCGCCTGCCGGGAGGCCCGCAGTAATTCACCCCTCCACTTT,CACREARSNSPLHF
TRBV2,16,NA,TRBD1,TRBJ1-4,TGTGCCAGTAAAGCTAGTACCGGGACAGAGCCAGAAAAACTGTTTTTT,CASKASTGTEPEKLFF
TRBV3-1/TRBV3-2,13,NA,NA,TRBJ2-1,TGTGCCAGCAGCCAAGGGTTCGGGAATGAGCAGTTCTTC,CASSQGFGNEQFF
TRBV19,14,NA,NA,TRBJ2-1,TGTGCCAGTAGTATTCGAGAAGGAGGATCTGAGCAGTTCTTC,CASSIREGGSEQFF
TRBV7-3,13,NA,TRBD1,TRBJ1-2,TGTGCCAGCAGCTTCGACAGGGACTATGGCTACACCTTC,CASSFDRDYGYTF
TRBV3-1/TRBV3-2,14,NA,TRBD1,TRBJ1-6,TGTGCCAGCAGCCAAGGACAGGGAAATTCACCCCTCCACTTT,CASSQGQGNSPLHF
TRBV19,12,NA,NA,TRBJ1-1,TGTGCCAGTAGTCAGCGCGTATCTGAAGCTTTCTTT,CASSQRVSEAFF
TRBV10-3,11,few,NA,TRBJ2-1,TGTGCCATCAGTAGACAGACAGAGCAGTTCTTC,CAISRQTEQFF